These T cell receptor beta chains were read from a single sample in a study of a mutant IDH1 vaccine in newly diagnosed glioma. Libraries were prepared by immunoSEQ multiplex PCR; TCRdb keeps only in-frame clonotypes and omits some of them. The table has over 75,000 clones, approximately 90% seen once. The sequenced sample was PBMCs, obtained from a glioma patient treated with radiotherapy, temozolomide or both. Receptors were obtained from a woman between 50 and 59 years old with glioma. CDR3s include the opening cysteine and the closing phenylalanine or tryptophan.

V gene	CDR3 length	CDR3 protein
TRBV5-1	16	CASSFGNSGNTGELFF
TRBV11-2	15	CASSFAQGFSDGYTF
TRBV4-1	16	CASSRGTGVGANVLTF
TRBV28	16	CASSNKYGRDNSPLHF
TRBV7-3	12	CASSFLGQGWFF
TRBV5-8	14	CASSLWAAPDTQYF
TRBV27	15	CASSFHSLRGNEQFF
TRBV27	17	CASSLKVLGTGSSEQYF
TRBV6-5	13	CASSYLSNQPQHF
TRBV29-1	8	CSVSGAFF
TRBV9	16	CASSVGGDNRVQPQHF
TRBV7-8	17	CASSLGTSGAKGETQYF
TRBV19	15	CASSQGLADPDTQYF
TRBV6-5	15	CASSYDSRGIYGYTF
TRBV27	18	CASTLGSGTGELNYGYTF
TRBV6-1	14	CATQRGQMNTEAFF
TRBV9	17	CASSVEGQGGSTDTQYF
TRBV5-5	15	CASSPGLAGYNEQFF
TRBV18	15	CASSPSGGGDSPLHF
TRBV11-2	13	CASSLGGGQPQHF
TRBV6-1	17	CASSEAGGAGALQGQFF
TRBV11-2	14	CASSSRQGAYEQYF
TRBV19	13	CASSQGRGETQYF
TRBV28	12	CASKTGEYEQYF
TRBV10-3	13	CAIKGQGNSPLHF
TRBV19	13	CASSTQGATEAFF
TRBV30	16	CAWSVSGTGSLYGYTF
TRBV28	13	CASSQTGEETQYF
TRBV5-4	16	CASSSGAGNGYNEQFF
TRBV5-6	15	CASTSWGAGGSEQYF
TRBV6-5	15	CASRNPTGLNTEAFF
TRBV30	15	CAWSLGGTSNQPQHF
TRBV7-3	11	CASSSSGEQYF
TRBV5-4	13	CASSLNDGYEQYF
TRBV19	11	CASSYQTEAFF
TRBV19	18	CASSIDHLGTGVHNEQFF
TRBV4-1	14	CASSQRGEVEKLFF
TRBV28	12	CASRSSTDTQYF
TRBV2	14	CASSGGAPYNEQFF
TRBV18	17	CASPPLPAGGPLETQYF
TRBV28	17	CASSPPLSGAPHNEQFF
TRBV2	15	CASSEGQDSNQPQHF
TRBV14	15	CASSHDRASSYEQYF
TRBV18	11	CASSSETGEFF
TRBV30	14	CAWSRQGGNQPQHF
TRBV6-1	18	CASSESSLRLRPDYEQYF
TRBV11-2	16	CASSLFVGVPNEKLFF
TRBV28	15	CASSTTGATFYEQYF
TRBV30	16	CAWNHILRGLNYGYTF
TRBV27	12	CASSRTGGGYTF
TRBV7-2	15	CASSSAATGSYEQYF
TRBV11-2	16	CASSLDVARTNEKLFF
TRBV9	11	CASSVEDEQFF
TRBV10-1	14	CASSEGTGGLEQYF